Following are 8 T cell receptor beta chains from one sample sequenced in a study of PD-1 blockade in classical Hodgkin lymphoma. Every one of the patients relapsed after autologous stem cell transplantation (brentuximab vedotin exposure was variable). Sequencing used immunoSEQ multiplex PCR; TCRdb keeps in-frame clones, though not all of them. This sample has about 25,000 clones, with about 80% found just once. The sequenced sample was peripheral blood mononuclear cells (PBMCs), obtained at baseline. The receptor set was obtained from a human donor with classical Hodgkin lymphoma.

The V and J genes are TRBV5-1 and TRBJ1-1; 8 bases align to TRBD1. CDR1 SGHRS and CDR2 YFSETQ come from the germline V gene. J gave up 2 bases and V 1 base, and 7 bases lay outside the gene matches. The CDR3 runs to 16 residues. As DNA, the CDR3 is TGCGCCAGCAGCTTGAGGACAGGGTTTCTTAACACTGAAGCTTTCTTT. Translation gives CASSLRTGFLNTEAFF.

V usage is TRBV10-3 and J usage is TRBJ1-1; D remains unclear. Deletions cut 2 bases from V and 0 bases from J, with 10 bases between. There are 15 residues in the CDR3. Germline CDR1 and CDR2: ENHRY and SYGVKD. The DNA for the CDR3 is TGTGCCATCAGTGAGCGTGGATACATGAACACTGAAGCTTTCTTT. Protein: CAISERGYMNTEAFF.

The CDR3 DNA reads as TGCGCCAGCAGCTTGGGGGGACATTCGCAAGAGACCCAGTACTTC. Protein sequence: CASSLGGHSQETQYF. J is TRBJ2-5 and V is TRBV5-1; D may be TRBD1 (6 bases). Germline values: CDR1 SGHRS, CDR2 YFSETQ. V was cut by 0 bases and J by 2 bases, with 11 bases left in between. This CDR3 is built from 15 residues.

This sequence joins TRBV28 and TRBJ2-5; D is ambiguous. Trimming cost V 5 bases and J 2 bases, with 0 bases left between them. There are 10 residues in the CDR3. Germline CDR1 is MDHEN and CDR2 is SYDVKM. CDR3 protein: CASSQETQYF. As DNA, the CDR3 is TGTGCCAGCAGTCAAGAGACCCAGTACTTC. Based on the CDR3 plus reference TRBV28 and TRBJ2-5, the full variable domain is DVKVTQSSRYLVKRTGEKVFLECVQDMDHENMFWYRQDPGLGLRLIYFSYDVKMKEKGDIPEGYSVSREKKERFSLILESASTNQTSMYLCASSQETQYFGPGTRLLVL.

V gene TRBV18 combines with J gene TRBJ2-3, with TRBD2 matching 12 bases. This CDR3 is built from 17 residues. The junction had 5 bases not matched to a gene; V was cut back by 2 bases and J by 2 bases. Per the germline V gene, CDR1 is KGHSH and CDR2 is LQKENI. In nucleotides, the CDR3 is TGTGCCAGCTCACCAGTAGGACTAGCGGGGTACACAGATACGCAGTATTTT. It encodes CASSPVGLAGYTDTQYF.

This rearrangement joins TRBV5-1 to TRBJ2-7; D remains ambiguous. The CDR3 contains 15 residues. V was shortened by 0 bases and J by 4 bases, with 14 bases between the two germline ends. Germline CDR1 reads SGHRS; CDR2 reads YFSETQ. The CDR3: CASSLAKSQGYEQYF. CDR3 coding DNA: TGCGCCAGCAGCTTGGCCAAAAGCCAAGGTTACGAGCAGTACTTC.

A few counts support this clone. The chain recombines TRBV6-4 with TRBJ2-2, with a possible D match to TRBD2 (6 bases). The CDR3 is 13 amino acids. The V and J ends lost 6 bases and 7 bases respectively, with 12 bases between them. Germline CDR1 reads MRHNA; CDR2 reads SNTAGT. The CDR3 spells CASSTQGGGELFF. For the CDR3, the DNA is TGTGCCAGCAGCACCCAGGGAGGCGGGGAGCTGTTTTTT.

The gene calls are TRBV4-1 and TRBJ1-4; TRBD1 might be the D (5 bases). Trimming pared 3 bases from V and 2 bases from J, leaving 16 bases between. The CDR3 length is 17 residues. The germline gives CDR1 MGHRA, CDR2 YSYEKL. The CDR3 is CASSHPRRDSTNEKLFF. DNA of the CDR3: TGCGCCAGCAGCCACCCTCGCAGGGATTCGACTAATGAAAAACTGTTTTTT.